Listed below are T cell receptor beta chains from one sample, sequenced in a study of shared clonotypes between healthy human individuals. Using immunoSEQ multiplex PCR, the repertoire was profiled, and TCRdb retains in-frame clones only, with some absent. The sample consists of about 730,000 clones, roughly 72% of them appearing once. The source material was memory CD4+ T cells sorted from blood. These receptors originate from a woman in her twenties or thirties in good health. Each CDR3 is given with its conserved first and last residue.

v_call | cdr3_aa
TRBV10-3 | CAISDPRFRSGETQYF
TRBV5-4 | CASSLAPVSEINEQFF
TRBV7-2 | CASSSDRGLHGYTF
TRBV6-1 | CASSGVPGSYGYTF
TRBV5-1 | CASSLVGTSGANVLTF
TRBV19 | CASSIRTDSYEQYF
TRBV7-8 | CASSLYAAFQVSYGYTF
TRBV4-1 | CASSQAAGSSTDTQYF
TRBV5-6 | CASSSGGGRDIQYF
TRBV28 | CASSTNRGRTYEQYF
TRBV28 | CASSGGAGLHSYNEQFF
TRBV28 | CASSPGGMNTEAFF
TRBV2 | CASTREVSYEQYF
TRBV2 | CASSGTTAAQPQHF